A selection of T cell receptor beta chains follows, all from one sample in a study of CD8 T cells in Susac syndrome. MiXCR was run by TCRdb on the immunoSEQ multiplex PCR reads, yielding one entry per CDR3 protein. The profile shows roughly 160,000 distinct CDR3 sequences, approximately 95% of them singletons. The specimen was CD4+ T cells from PBMCs. These receptors all stem from a human donor with Susac syndrome. Each CDR3 is given with its conserved first and last residue. Fields, in order: J gene, clone size, D gene, V gene, CDR3 protein, CDR3 DNA. D genes are given only for firm matches. Only some rows state a clone size, as once, few, many or a class for expanded clones.

TRBJ2-7 | - | TRBD1 | TRBV5-6 | CASSSSGGVEQYF | TGTGCCAGCAGCTCCTCAGGGGGCGTCGAGCAGTACTTC
TRBJ1-1 | - | - | TRBV4-3 | CASSQDRLLNTEAFF | TGCGCCAGCAGCCAGGACAGACTATTGAACACTGAAGCTTTCTTT
TRBJ2-5 | - | - | TRBV9 | CASSAEPGSGTQYF | TGTGCCAGCAGCGCAGAGCCAGGGTCGGGGACCCAGTACTTC
TRBJ2-3 | - | TRBD1 | TRBV24-1 | CATRLTGDRTDTQYF | TGTGCCACCAGGCTGACAGGGGATCGTACAGATACGCAGTATTTT
TRBJ2-3 | - | TRBD1 | TRBV19 | CASATGGNTDTQYF | TGTGCCAGCGCGACAGGGGGGAACACAGATACGCAGTATTTT
TRBJ2-4 | - | - | TRBV28 | CASSTDKGRMDIQYF | TGTGCCAGCTCGACGGACAAAGGAAGAATGGACATTCAGTACTTC
TRBJ2-1 | - | - | TRBV7-9 | CASSLGGYLEQFF | TGTGCCAGCAGCTTAGGTGGCTACCTCGAGCAGTTCTTC
TRBJ2-7 | - | TRBD1 | TRBV20-1 | CSARYRQGANEQYF | TGCAGTGCTAGATACCGACAGGGGGCCAACGAGCAGTACTTC
TRBJ2-7 | once | - | TRBV15 | CATRDRPSGEQYF | TGTGCCACCAGGGACAGACCGTCGGGGGAGCAGTACTTC
TRBJ1-2 | - | TRBD1 | TRBV29-1 | CSVLTGAGYGYTF | TGCAGCGTCCTGACAGGGGCCGGCTATGGCTACACCTTC
TRBJ2-7 | - | - | TRBV29-1 | CSVVLGVPYEQYF | TGCAGCGTTGTCCTGGGAGTCCCCTACGAGCAGTACTTC
TRBJ2-7 | - | TRBD2 | TRBV2 | CASSPSGTTYEQYF | TGTGCCAGCAGTCCTAGCGGGACCACCTACGAGCAGTACTTC
TRBJ2-5 | - | - | TRBV28 | CASSYGVETQYF | TGTGCCAGCAGTTATGGGGTGGAGACCCAGTACTTC
TRBJ1-2 | - | - | TRBV5-1 | CASSVTVNRYGYTF | TGCGCCAGCAGCGTTACAGTAAACCGCTATGGCTACACCTTC
TRBJ1-4 | - | - | TRBV5-8 | CASSWGSSEKLFF | TGTGCCAGCAGCTGGGGGTCCAGCGAAAAACTGTTTTTT
TRBJ2-5 | - | - | TRBV9 | CASSVAPLVNQETQYF | TGTGCCAGCAGCGTAGCCCCATTGGTGAACCAAGAGACCCAGTACTTC
TRBJ1-5 | - | - | TRBV2 | CASCRDSQQPQHF | TGTGCCAGCTGCCGAGACTCGCAGCAGCCCCAGCATTTT
TRBJ2-7 | - | - | TRBV11-2 | CASSSGRDLTYEQYF | TGTGCCAGCAGCTCAGGCCGGGACTTAACCTACGAGCAGTACTTC
TRBJ1-4 | - | TRBD1 | TRBV7-2 | CASSRSQTGVEKLFF | TGTGCCAGCAGCCGGTCCCAGACAGGGGTCGAAAAACTGTTTTTT
TRBJ2-1 | - | - | TRBV28 | CASRGGIADNEQFF | TGTGCCAGCAGGGGGGGAATAGCCGACAATGAGCAGTTCTTC
TRBJ1-5 | - | TRBD1 | TRBV20-1 | CSALKTGGEQPQHF | TGCAGTGCTCTAAAAACAGGGGGCGAACAGCCCCAGCATTTT
TRBJ2-1 | once | - | TRBV5-6 | CASSPRRGGNEQFF | TGTGCCAGCAGCCCAAGACGGGGTGGCAATGAGCAGTTCTTC
TRBJ2-7 | - | - | TRBV12-3/TRBV12-4 | CASSTRDLSSYEQYF | TGCGCCAGCAGCACAAGGGACTTGAGCTCCTACGAGCAGTACTTC
TRBJ2-4 | - | - | TRBV2 | CASTGSPNIQYF | TGTGCCAGCACCGGTAGCCCAAACATTCAGTACTTC
TRBJ2-7 | - | - | TRBV29-1 | CSVSEHYEQYF | TGCAGCGTCAGTGAACACTACGAGCAGTACTTC
TRBJ2-3 | once | - | TRBV24-1 | CATSDGGPRIDTQYF | TGTGCCACCAGTGATGGGGGACCTCGGATAGATACGCAGTATTTT
TRBJ1-6 | - | TRBD1 | TRBV20-1 | CSAPQQGDGSPLHF | TGCAGTGCTCCGCAACAGGGGGATGGCTCACCCCTCCACTTT
TRBJ1-5 | - | - | TRBV3-1 | CASSHGRLYQPQHF | TGTGCCAGCAGCCATGGGCGGTTGTATCAGCCCCAGCATTTT
TRBJ2-3 | - | TRBD1 | TRBV15 | CATSRGRQGAAPDTQYF | TGTGCCACCAGCAGAGGACGTCAGGGGGCCGCCCCAGATACGCAGTATTTT
TRBJ2-3 | - | - | TRBV4-3 | CASSQDLESTDTQYF | TGCGCCAGCAGCCAAGATCTGGAAAGCACAGATACGCAGTATTTT
TRBJ2-5 | - | - | TRBV3-1 | CASSREGGRETQYF | TGTGCCAGCAGCCGAGAGGGGGGTAGAGAGACCCAGTACTTC
TRBJ2-1 | - | TRBD2 | TRBV5-6 | CASSWEIAGGVEQFF | TGTGCCAGCAGCTGGGAGATAGCGGGGGGGGTTGAGCAGTTCTTC
TRBJ2-6 | - | TRBD2 | TRBV28 | CASLAGESGANVLTF | TGTGCCAGCCTCGCGGGGGAGTCTGGGGCCAACGTCCTGACTTTC
TRBJ2-5 | - | - | TRBV20-1 | CSASPPGSFQETQYF | TGCAGTGCTAGCCCCCCGGGGTCTTTCCAAGAGACCCAGTACTTC
TRBJ1-2 | - | - | TRBV20-1 | CSATFLTGFGYTF | TGCAGTGCTACCTTTCTCACAGGGTTCGGCTACACCTTC
TRBJ1-1 | - | TRBD1 | TRBV29-1 | CSVVGGGRTEAFF | TGCAGCGTTGTAGGGGGCGGGCGGACTGAAGCTTTCTTT
TRBJ2-1 | - | TRBD1 | TRBV9 | CASSTDRANEQFF | TGTGCCAGCAGCACGGACAGGGCCAATGAGCAGTTCTTC
TRBJ2-2 | - | - | TRBV20-1 | CSAPGGQGTGELFF | TGCAGTGCTCCCGGGGGGCAGGGAACCGGGGAGCTGTTTTTT
TRBJ1-6 | - | TRBD1 | TRBV10-3 | CAIRPDREQHSPLHF | TGTGCCATCAGGCCGGACAGGGAGCAACATTCACCCCTCCACTTT
TRBJ2-7 | - | - | TRBV3-1 | CASSQPPGPPYEQYF | TGTGCCAGCAGCCAGCCTCCGGGACCGCCCTACGAGCAGTACTTC